Included here is one T cell receptor beta chain sequence, with context. CDR3 length: 16 amino acids. The germline gives CDR1 LNHNV, CDR2 YYDKDF (reference sequence). V dropped 3 bases and J dropped 12; count of bases not matched to a gene: 15. The data stem from a study of blood T cell repertoires in COVID-19. Background on the study: Sites across the United States, Italy and Spain contributed samples from acute and convalescent COVID-19. PBMCs, B-cell-depleted T cells, or T cells were the source of the cDNA or gDNA that made up the material.

Sequenced by immunoSEQ multiplex PCR; TCRdb stores in-frame clones only, minus some. This sample has some 180,000 clones, with around 81% found just once. The sample comprised peripheral blood. The chain employs TRBV15 and TRBJ2-1; 9 bases match TRBD1. This sequence originates from a man between 65 and 85 years old with active or convalescent COVID-19. CDR3 nucleotide sequence: TGTGCCACCAGCAGCACACCGGGACAGGGCACAGTTTTGCAGTTCTTC. Translated, it gives CATSSTPGQGTVLQFF.